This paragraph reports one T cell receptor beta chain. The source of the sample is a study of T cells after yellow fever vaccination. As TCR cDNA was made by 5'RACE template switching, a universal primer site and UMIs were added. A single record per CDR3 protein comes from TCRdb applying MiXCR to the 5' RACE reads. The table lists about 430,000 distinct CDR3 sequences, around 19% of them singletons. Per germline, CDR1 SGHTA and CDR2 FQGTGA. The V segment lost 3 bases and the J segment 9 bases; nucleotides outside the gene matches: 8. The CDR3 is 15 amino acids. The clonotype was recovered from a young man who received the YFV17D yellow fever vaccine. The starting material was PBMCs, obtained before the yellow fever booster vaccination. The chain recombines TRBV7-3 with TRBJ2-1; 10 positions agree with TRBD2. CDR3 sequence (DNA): TGTGCCAGCAGCTTGATAGCGGGGGGCCGGGTTGAGCAGTTCTTC. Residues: CASSLIAGGRVEQFF.